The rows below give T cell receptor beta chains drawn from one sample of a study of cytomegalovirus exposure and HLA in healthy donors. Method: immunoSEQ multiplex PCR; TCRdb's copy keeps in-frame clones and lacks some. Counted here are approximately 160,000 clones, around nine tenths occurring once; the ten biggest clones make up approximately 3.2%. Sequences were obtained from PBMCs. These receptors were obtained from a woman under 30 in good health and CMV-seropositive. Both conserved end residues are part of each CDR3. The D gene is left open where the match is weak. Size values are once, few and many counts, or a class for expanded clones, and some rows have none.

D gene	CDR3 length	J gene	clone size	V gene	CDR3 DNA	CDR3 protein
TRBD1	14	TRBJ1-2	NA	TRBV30	TGTGCCTGTCATTCCGGGACAGGGCCCTATGGCTACACCTTC	CACHSGTGPYGYTF
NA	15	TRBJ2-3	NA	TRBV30	TGTGCCTGGAGTTCTTTAGGACTTAGCACAGATACGCAGTATTTT	CAWSSLGLSTDTQYF
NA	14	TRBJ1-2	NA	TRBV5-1	TGCGCCAGCAGCTTGGCACAGACTAACTATGGCTACACCTTC	CASSLAQTNYGYTF
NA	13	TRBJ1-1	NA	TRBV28	TGTGCCAGCCAGATCACCTCTGCCACTGAAGCTTTCTTT	CASQITSATEAFF
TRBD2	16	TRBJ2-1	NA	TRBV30	TGTGCCTGGAGTGCTTCCACTAGCGGGAGGGCGTCGGGGCAGTTCTTC	CAWSASTSGRASGQFF
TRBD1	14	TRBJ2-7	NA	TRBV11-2	TGTGCCAGCAGCGCAGGACAGGACCGCTACGAGCAGTACTTC	CASSAGQDRYEQYF
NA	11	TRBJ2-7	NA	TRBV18	TGTGCCAGCTCACCGAGGGACGAGCAGTACTTC	CASSPRDEQYF
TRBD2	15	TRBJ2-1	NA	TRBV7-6	TGTGCCAGCAGCTTAGGGACTAGCGGGAGGAATGAGCAGTTCTTC	CASSLGTSGRNEQFF
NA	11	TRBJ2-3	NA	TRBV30	TGTGCCTGGAGTGCAGGATATACGCAGTATTTT	CAWSAGYTQYF
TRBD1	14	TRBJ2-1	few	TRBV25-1	TGTGCCAGCAGTGACGGGACAGACTACAATGAGCAGTTCTTC	CASSDGTDYNEQFF
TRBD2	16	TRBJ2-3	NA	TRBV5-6	TGTGCCAGCAGCTTGGCCGGGACTAGCGGACCAGATACGCAGTATTTT	CASSLAGTSGPDTQYF
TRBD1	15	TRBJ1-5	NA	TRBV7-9	TGTGCCAGCAGCCGCGACAGGGAAGGTTATCAGCCCCAGCATTTT	CASSRDREGYQPQHF
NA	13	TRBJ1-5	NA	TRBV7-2	TGTGCCAGCAGCCCCCGGGACAATCAGCCCCAGCATTTT	CASSPRDNQPQHF
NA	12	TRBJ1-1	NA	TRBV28	TGTGCCAGCAGCGGAGGAATCGGTCGGGCTTTCTTT	CASSGGIGRAFF
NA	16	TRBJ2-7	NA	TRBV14	TGTGCCAGCAGCCAAGCGGGTCGAACGGTCTCCTACGAGCAGTACTTC	CASSQAGRTVSYEQYF
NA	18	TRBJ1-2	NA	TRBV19	TGTGCCAGTAGATTATTGGGGGCCTCAGGGCAAGCTAACTATGGCTACACCTTC	CASRLLGASGQANYGYTF
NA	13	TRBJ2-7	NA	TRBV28	TGTGCCAGCACCCTACGTACTAGCTACGAGCAGTACTTC	CASTLRTSYEQYF
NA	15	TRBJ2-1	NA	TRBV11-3	TGTGCCAGCAGCTTAGATCGGCTAGATAACAATGAGCAGTTCTTC	CASSLDRLDNNEQFF
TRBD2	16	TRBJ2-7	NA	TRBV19	TGTGCCAGTAGTATTACTAGCGGGATTATAGTCTACGAGCAGTACTTC	CASSITSGIIVYEQYF
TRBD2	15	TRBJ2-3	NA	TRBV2	TGTGCCAGCAGGGAAACTAGCGGGGGGCCAGATACGCAGTATTTT	CASRETSGGPDTQYF
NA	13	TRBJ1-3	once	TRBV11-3	TGTGCCGGAGGGGGGGTATCTGGAAACACCATATATTTT	CAGGGVSGNTIYF
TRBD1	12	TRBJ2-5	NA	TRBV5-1	TGCGCCAGCCGGGACAGCCAAGAGACCCAGTACTTC	CASRDSQETQYF
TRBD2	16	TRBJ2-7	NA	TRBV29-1	TGCAGCGTTGGGGGGACTAGCGGGAGCCACTCCTACGAGCAGTACTTC	CSVGGTSGSHSYEQYF
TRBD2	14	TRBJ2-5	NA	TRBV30	TGTGCCTGGGCGGGAGTGACCTACCAAGAGACCCAGTACTTC	CAWAGVTYQETQYF
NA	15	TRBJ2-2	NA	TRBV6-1	TGTGCCAGCAGTGAGAGGAGGGCGAACACCGGGGAGCTGTTTTTT	CASSERRANTGELFF
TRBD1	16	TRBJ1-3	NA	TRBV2	TGTGCCAGCAGTGCCCGACAGGGCTCCCTCGGGGACACCATATATTTT	CASSARQGSLGDTIYF
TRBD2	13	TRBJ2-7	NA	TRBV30	TGTGCCTGGAGTGCCCGGCGGGGGTGGGAGCAGTACTTC	CAWSARRGWEQYF
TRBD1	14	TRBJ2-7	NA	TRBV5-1	TGCGCCAGCAGCCTAAGACAGGGGCAAAACGAGCAGTACTTC	CASSLRQGQNEQYF